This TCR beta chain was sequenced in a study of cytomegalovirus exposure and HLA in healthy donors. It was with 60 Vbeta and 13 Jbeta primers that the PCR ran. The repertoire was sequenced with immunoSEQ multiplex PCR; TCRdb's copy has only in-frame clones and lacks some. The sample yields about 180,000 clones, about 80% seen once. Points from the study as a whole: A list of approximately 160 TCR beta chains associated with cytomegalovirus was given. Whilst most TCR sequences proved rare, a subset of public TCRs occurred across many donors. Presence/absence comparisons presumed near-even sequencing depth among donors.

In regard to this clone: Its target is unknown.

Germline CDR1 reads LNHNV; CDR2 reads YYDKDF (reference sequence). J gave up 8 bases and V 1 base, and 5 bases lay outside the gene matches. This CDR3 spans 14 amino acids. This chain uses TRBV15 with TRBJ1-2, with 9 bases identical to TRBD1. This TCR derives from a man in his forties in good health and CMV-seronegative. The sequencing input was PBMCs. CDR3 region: CATSRGDRAGGYTF. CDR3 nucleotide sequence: TGTGCCACCAGCAGAGGGGACAGGGCAGGAGGCTACACCTTC.